These 8 T cell receptor beta chains were all obtained from the same sample, sequenced in a study of T cell responses to AZD1222 COVID-19 vaccine. Assay: immunoSEQ multiplex PCR; the TCRdb copy retains only in-frame clones and omits some. The table lists about 150,000 clones, 75% to 95% of them singletons, with roughly 3.1% in the top ten. The starting material was peripheral blood, obtained 28 days after the second AZD1222 dose. Receptors were obtained from an adult who received the AZD1222 COVID-19 vaccine.

The V and J genes are TRBV11-2 and TRBJ2-2; D gene uncertain. V lost 5 bases and J lost 2, with 9 bases in between. This CDR3 has 14 amino acids. Germline V CDR1 and CDR2: SGHAT, FQNNGV. The CDR3 region has the DNA TGTGCCAGCAGCCTACGGGTCAACACCGGGGAGCTGTTTTTT. Its translation: CASSLRVNTGELFF.

This clone is a singleton in its sample. V and J are TRBV7-6 and TRBJ2-7; 9 bases agree with TRBD2. The CDR3 contains 20 residues. Germline V gives CDR1 SGHVS, CDR2 FNYEAQ. With 3 bases clipped from V and 5 bases from J, the junction kept 23 bases outside the gene matches. CDR3 sequence (DNA): TGTGCCAGCAGCTTGGGATCCGGGACTAGCTCAGTTATACGCCTGAACGAGCAGTACTTC. Encoded protein: CASSLGSGTSSVIRLNEQYF.

The genes are TRBV20-1 and TRBJ2-1; 12 bases map to TRBD2. The CDR3 is 16 residues long. Per the germline V gene, CDR1 is DFQATT and CDR2 is SNEGSKA (reference sequence). V shed 3 bases and J 7 bases; nucleotides not matched to a gene: 10. CDR3 sequence reads: CSASPLGLAGLNEQFF. The CDR3 DNA sequence: TGCAGTGCTAGTCCCCTAGGACTAGCGGGATTGAATGAGCAGTTCTTC.

The V call is TRBV10-1, the J call TRBJ1-1; a possible D gene is TRBD1 (6 bases). This CDR3 region has 12 residues. The V gene lost 6 bases and the J gene lost 5 bases, with 10 bases spanning the gap. Germline V CDR1 and CDR2: WNHNN, SYGVQD (reference sequence). The CDR3 is CASSRGWTEAFF. The CDR3 nucleotides are TGCGCCAGCAGCAGGGGTTGGACTGAAGCTTTCTTT.

The gene calls are TRBV6-5 and TRBJ1-2; possibly TRBD1 for D (6 bases). Germline V lookup: CDR1 MNHEY, CDR2 SVGAGI. The CDR3 runs to 15 residues. Between the trimmed V and J ends, which lost 8 bases and 5 bases, there was a span of 21 bases. The CDR3 nucleotides read TGTGCCAGCGGGGGCCGGGGCGCCGGGGATTATGGCTACACCTTC. This codes for CASGGRGAGDYGYTF.

V gene TRBV30 combines with J gene TRBJ2-3; 8 bases line up with TRBD1. This CDR3 is 16 amino acids long. Germline V lookup: CDR1 GTSNPN, CDR2 SVGIG (reference sequence). The V gene end was trimmed by 0 bases and the J gene end by 4 bases; junction bases not matched to a gene: 9. CDR3 residues: CAWSVKAGGSSDTQYF. The DNA for the CDR3 is TGTGCCTGGAGTGTAAAGGCAGGGGGCAGTTCAGATACGCAGTATTTT.

The V gene is TRBV6-1, the J gene TRBJ2-7, with 12 bases lining up with TRBD2. The germline gives CDR1 MNHNS, CDR2 SASEGT. The CDR3 extends over 16 amino acids. Germline trimming cut 4 bases from V and 5 bases from J; bases unmatched to any gene: 9. CDR3 nucleotides: TGTGCCAGCAGTGGGACTAGCGGGATCTCTCGTGACGAGCAGTACTTC. This translates into CASSGTSGISRDEQYF.

The chain joins TRBV2 to TRBJ1-2; perhaps TRBD1 as D (5 bases). The germline V gene has CDR1 SNHLY and CDR2 FYNNEI. There are 14 residues in the CDR3. V lost 7 bases, J lost 5 bases, and 17 bases lay in between. The CDR3 DNA sequence: TGTGCCAGCACTACAATCGGGGGTGGATATGGCTACACCTTC. The encoded protein is CASTTIGGGYGYTF. The whole variable domain, filled in from reference TRBV2 and TRBJ1-2, reads EPEVTQTPSHQVTQMGQEVILRCVPISNHLYFYWYRQILGQKVEFLVSFYNNEISEKSEIFDDQFSVERPDGSNFTLKIRSTKLEDSAMYFCASTTIGGGYGYTFGSGTRLTVV.